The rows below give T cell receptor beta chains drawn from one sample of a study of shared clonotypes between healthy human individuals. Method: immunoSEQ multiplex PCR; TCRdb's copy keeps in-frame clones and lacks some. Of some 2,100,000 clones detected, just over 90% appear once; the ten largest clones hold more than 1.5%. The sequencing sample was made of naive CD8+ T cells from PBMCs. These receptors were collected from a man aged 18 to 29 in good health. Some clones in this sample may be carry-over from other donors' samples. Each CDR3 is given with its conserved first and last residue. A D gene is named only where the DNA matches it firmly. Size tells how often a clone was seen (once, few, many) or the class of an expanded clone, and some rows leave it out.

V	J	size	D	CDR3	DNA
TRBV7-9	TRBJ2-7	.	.	CASSSGHSYEQYF	TGTGCCAGCAGCTCAGGACATTCCTACGAGCAGTACTTC
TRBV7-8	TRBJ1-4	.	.	CASSRPRTALFF	TGTGCCAGCAGCCGGCCCCGGACGGCACTGTTTTTT
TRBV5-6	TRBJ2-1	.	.	CASSRPYNEQFF	TGTGCCAGCAGCCGACCCTACAATGAGCAGTTCTTC
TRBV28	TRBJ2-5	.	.	CASSLAELQETQYF	TGTGCCAGCAGTTTAGCGGAACTCCAAGAGACCCAGTACTTC
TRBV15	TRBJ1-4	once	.	CATSRGANLGEKLFF	TGTGCCACCAGCAGAGGCGCTAATCTAGGTGAAAAACTGTTTTTT
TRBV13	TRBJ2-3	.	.	CASSFPGGETDTQYF	TGTGCCAGCAGCTTCCCGGGTGGTGAGACAGATACGCAGTATTTT
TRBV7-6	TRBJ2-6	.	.	CASSLLGPSVLTF	TGTGCCAGCAGCTTACTCGGGCCCTCGGTCCTGACTTTC
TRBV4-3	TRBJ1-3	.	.	CASSQGFLLNF	TGCGCCAGCAGCCAAGGGTTCCTTCTGAATTTT
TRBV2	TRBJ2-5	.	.	CASSVGLAAETQYF	TGTGCCAGCAGTGTAGGGCTTGCAGCGGAGACCCAGTACTTC
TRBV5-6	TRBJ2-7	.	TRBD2	CASSLDTREDHEQYF	TGTGCCAGCAGCCTGGACACCCGGGAGGACCACGAGCAGTACTTC
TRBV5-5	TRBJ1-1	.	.	CASSFFGRLNTEAFF	TGTGCCAGCAGCTTCTTTGGCAGATTGAACACTGAAGCTTTCTTT
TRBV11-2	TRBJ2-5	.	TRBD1	CASSLGDRGRETQYF	TGTGCCAGCAGCTTAGGGGACAGGGGGAGAGAGACCCAGTACTTC
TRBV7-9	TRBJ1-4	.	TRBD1	CASSLPGGHEKLFF	TGTGCCAGCAGCTTACCAGGGGGCCATGAAAAACTGTTTTTT
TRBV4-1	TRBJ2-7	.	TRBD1	CASSPRDRVGEDEQYF	TGCGCCAGCAGCCCTAGGGACAGGGTCGGTGAAGACGAGCAGTACTTC
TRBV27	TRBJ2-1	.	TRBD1	CASSLRQGGGNEQFF	TGTGCCAGCAGTCTACGACAGGGGGGAGGCAATGAGCAGTTCTTC
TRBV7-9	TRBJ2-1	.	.	CASSSPLTPNEQFF	TGTGCCAGCAGCTCCCCCTTGACGCCAAATGAGCAGTTCTTC
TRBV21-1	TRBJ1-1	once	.	CASSKVGTGGKNTEAFF	TGTGCCAGCAGCAAAGTGGGGACAGGGGGCAAGAACACTGAAGCTTTCTTT
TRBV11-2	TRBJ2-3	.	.	CASSLVPRTRSTDTQYF	TGTGCCAGCAGCTTAGTCCCCCGGACACGCAGCACAGATACGCAGTATTTT
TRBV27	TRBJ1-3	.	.	CASSLSRGPGNTIYF	TGTGCCAGCAGTTTATCTAGGGGCCCTGGAAACACCATATATTTT
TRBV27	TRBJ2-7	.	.	CASNVRVGAFYEQYF	TGTGCCAGCAATGTGAGAGTAGGAGCGTTCTACGAGCAGTACTTC
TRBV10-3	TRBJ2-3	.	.	CAISDRATQYTDTQYF	TGTGCCATCAGTGATAGAGCGACCCAATACACAGATACGCAGTATTTT
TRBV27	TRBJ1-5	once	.	CASSLGYSSNQPQHF	TGTGCCAGCAGTTTAGGGTATTCTAGCAATCAGCCCCAGCATTTT
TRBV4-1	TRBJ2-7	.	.	CASSHPHLGRGDGEQYF	TGCGCCAGCAGCCACCCCCATTTGGGTAGGGGGGACGGCGAGCAGTACTTC
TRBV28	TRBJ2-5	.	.	CASSLPEDSDQETQYF	TGTGCCAGCAGTTTGCCGGAAGACAGTGACCAAGAGACCCAGTACTTC
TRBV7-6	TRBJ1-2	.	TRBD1	CASSAHRGLSGNGYTF	TGTGCCAGCAGCGCCCACAGGGGGCTGAGTGGGAATGGCTACACCTTC
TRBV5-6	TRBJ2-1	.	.	CASSLASGAQFF	TGTGCCAGCAGCTTGGCCAGTGGTGCGCAGTTCTTC
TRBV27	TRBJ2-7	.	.	CASSLSPGAHEQYF	TGTGCCAGCAGTTTATCGCCAGGGGCCCACGAGCAGTACTTC
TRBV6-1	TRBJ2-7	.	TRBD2	CASSEVLAGGAYEQYF	TGTGCCAGCAGTGAGGTTTTGGCGGGAGGCGCCTACGAGCAGTACTTC
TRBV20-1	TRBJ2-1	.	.	CSASMREQFF	TGCAGTGCTAGTATGCGGGAGCAGTTCTTC
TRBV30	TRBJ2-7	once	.	CAWMGMGLAYEQYF	TGTGCCTGGATGGGCATGGGACTGGCTTACGAGCAGTACTTC
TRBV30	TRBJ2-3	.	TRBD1	CAWSPNNRTGRSTDTQYF	TGTGCCTGGAGTCCCAACAACCGGACAGGTCGGAGCACAGATACGCAGTATTTT
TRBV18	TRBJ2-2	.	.	CASSPGRGSDTGELFF	TGTGCCAGCTCACCCGGCAGGGGTTCGGACACCGGGGAGCTGTTTTTT
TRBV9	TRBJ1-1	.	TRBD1	CASSVEGGGTEAFF	TGTGCCAGCAGCGTAGAAGGGGGCGGCACTGAAGCTTTCTTT
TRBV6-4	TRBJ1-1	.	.	CASRLRASYTEAFF	TGTGCCAGCAGACTCCGGGCATCGTACACTGAAGCTTTCTTT
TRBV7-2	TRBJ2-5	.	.	CASSRGAGLAPQETQYF	TGTGCCAGCAGCCGAGGGGCAGGGTTGGCTCCTCAAGAGACCCAGTACTTC
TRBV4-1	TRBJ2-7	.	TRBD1	CASSQKGQGGEQYF	TGCGCCAGCAGCCAAAAGGGACAGGGGGGCGAGCAGTACTTC
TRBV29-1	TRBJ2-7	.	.	CSVGVGRDPYEQYF	TGCAGCGTTGGAGTCGGCAGGGACCCTTACGAGCAGTACTTC
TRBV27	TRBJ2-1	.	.	CASRNPGNEQFF	TGTGCCAGCAGGAATCCCGGTAATGAGCAGTTCTTC
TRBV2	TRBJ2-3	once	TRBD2	CSRTSALADTQYF	TGTTCACGGACTAGCGCCCTAGCAGATACGCAGTATTTT
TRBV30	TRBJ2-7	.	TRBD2	CAWSGTSGRDFYEQYF	TGTGCCTGGAGTGGGACTAGCGGGAGAGATTTTTACGAGCAGTACTTC
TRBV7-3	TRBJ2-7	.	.	CASSSPGGEQYF	TGTGCCAGCAGCTCCCCCGGGGGCGAGCAGTACTTC
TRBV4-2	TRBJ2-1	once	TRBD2	CASSQVLRGLNEQFF	TGTGCCAGCAGCCAAGTATTGCGGGGGTTAAATGAGCAGTTCTTC
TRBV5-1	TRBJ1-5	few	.	CASSSMGNQPQHF	TGCGCCAGCAGCTCGATGGGCAATCAGCCCCAGCATTTT
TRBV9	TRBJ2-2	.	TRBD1	CASSGDRALTGELFF	TGTGCCAGCAGCGGCGACAGGGCCCTAACCGGGGAGCTGTTTTTT
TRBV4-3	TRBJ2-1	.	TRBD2	CASSLGLDLYNEQFF	TGCGCCAGCAGCCTGGGACTAGACCTCTACAATGAGCAGTTCTTC
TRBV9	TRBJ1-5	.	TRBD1	CASSSGQGGNQPQHF	TGTGCCAGCAGCTCAGGACAGGGCGGCAATCAGCCCCAGCATTTT
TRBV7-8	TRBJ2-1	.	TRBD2	CASSGGLALGEQFF	TGTGCCAGCAGCGGGGGACTAGCGTTGGGTGAGCAGTTCTTC
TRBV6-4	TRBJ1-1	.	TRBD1	CASKRQGDGTEAFF	TGTGCCAGCAAGCGACAGGGCGACGGCACTGAAGCTTTCTTT
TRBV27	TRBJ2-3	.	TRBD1	CASSPARTGGTDTQYF	TGTGCCAGCAGTCCCGCTAGGACAGGAGGCACAGATACGCAGTATTTT
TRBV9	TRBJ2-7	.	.	CASSQTRGPSYEQYF	TGTGCCAGCAGCCAGACCCGGGGCCCATCCTACGAGCAGTACTTC
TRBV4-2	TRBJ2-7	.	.	CASSQGVEYEQYF	TGTGCCAGCAGCCAAGGTGTAGAATACGAGCAGTACTTC
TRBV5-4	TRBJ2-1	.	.	CASPLMGMWSEQFF	TGTGCCAGCCCGCTGATGGGGATGTGGAGTGAGCAGTTCTTC
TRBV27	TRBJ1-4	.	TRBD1	CASSPRIGQGVGEKLFF	TGTGCCAGCAGTCCCCGGATCGGGCAGGGGGTCGGTGAAAAACTGTTTTTT
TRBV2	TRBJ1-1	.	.	CASIQRTSSTEAFF	TGTGCCAGCATTCAGCGGACGTCGAGCACTGAAGCTTTCTTT